This entry describes one T cell receptor beta chain. A few counts support this clone. What antigen it recognizes has not been identified. Qualities for individual bases were not recorded, and no much larger clone is one base off. This record belongs to a study of cytomegalovirus exposure and HLA in healthy donors (dated by TCRdb to about 2017). Study-level background: In an earlier analysis of 587 of the donors, 276 Gb of sequence data and approximately 100 million unique TCR beta sequences from some 170 million T cells were reported. About 310 gigabases of sequencing data and around 87 million unique TCR sequences were included in an early release covering about 700 HLA-typed donors. Among the roughly 400 genotyped donors, around 79% belonged to the genetic ancestry cluster associated with self-reported Caucasian donors. The study aimed to test whether signatures of past pathogen exposure could be identified by cataloging public T cell receptors. The study used immunosequencing to profile the T cell repertoires of under 700 subjects and linked those repertoires to cytomegalovirus serostatus. Besides the first cohort of 666 subjects, a separate validation cohort made up of over 95 different subjects was used. To predict cytomegalovirus infection status, the study combined high-throughput TCR immunosequencing, statistical association of individual TCRs with disease status, and machine learning. A later analysis re-examined previously published TCR beta repertoires from hundreds of donors and added high-resolution HLA genotyping to investigate patterns of TCR occurrence. Rather than drawing on any new phenotypic data, the later analysis identified candidate immune exposures from TCR beta sequences and the way those sequences occurred across donors. To decide whether each TCR beta V gene segment behaved as functional or pseudogenic, an earlier analysis of 587 of the donors relied on high-throughput TCR beta sequencing. Donor age, sex, ethnicity and CMV serostatus were collected together with the repertoire data. A later genetic analysis took genome-wide SNP genotypes for about 65% of the 666 donors and used that subset as a discovery cohort. All discovery cohort repertoires had been generated on a single sequencing platform. Class I and class II HLA loci were covered by the typing at four-digit resolution. Typing coverage differed by locus: A, B, C, DRB1 and DQB1 were typed in roughly 620-630 donors, DQA1 in 500 to 550, DPA1 in roughly 590, and DPB1 in just under 490. About five DR-DQ haplotypes were handled as single units for association and clustering, since linkage in the cohort was strong. On average, about 200,000 unique TCR beta nucleotide sequences were sequenced per donor among fewer than 500 genotyped donors of the cohort, with around 19% of those sequences being non-productive.

The cohort comprised under 700 healthy bone marrow donors. Cohort members were all nominally healthy when sampled, although unrecorded immune exposures were likely present. The donor tested CMV seropositive, placing the donor among the 289 seropositive members of the cohort. Every donor gave a peripheral blood sample, and the peripheral blood mononuclear cells from that sample were used for TCR beta sequencing. Genomic DNA was extracted from the blood cell samples with the Qiagen DNeasy Blood Extraction Kit. The library was generated by the immunoSEQ multiplex PCR assay. For the multiplex PCR, a mixture combining 60 forward primers for TCR Vbeta segments and 13 reverse primers for TCR Jbeta segments was used. The CDR3 region of rearranged TCR beta genes was amplified from genomic DNA with a multiplex PCR assay. The amplified TCR beta libraries were sequenced on the Illumina HiSeq System as 87-base-pair reads. On the authors' methods: In a later analysis, some 80 million unique TCR beta chains were counted across the 500 to 850 repertoires, and roughly 11 million of these chains were shared by at least two donors. To remove PCR and sequencing errors, raw reads were error-corrected and collapsed into unique sequences using a nearest-neighbor algorithm that merged closely related sequences. CDR3 sequences were aligned to IMGT reference sequences to assign V, D and J gene segments. For a sequence to be retained, a match of at least six nucleotides to both a V gene segment and a J gene segment was required. Rearrangements were classified as productive when the CDR3 lacked stop codons and remained in frame with V and J, and all other rearrangements were classified as non-productive. Following IMGT convention, CDR3 was defined as the stretch from the second conserved V-encoded cysteine to the conserved J-encoded phenylalanine. The earlier analysis of about 500 of the donors excluded sequences that lacked an unambiguous match to a single V gene segment. In an earlier analysis of around 590 of the donors, a V segment was called functional when productive rearrangements were above 56.7%, and segregating when the standard deviation between donors exceeded 5%. To diagnose cytomegalovirus status from the catalog of TCR beta chain sequences, a statistical classification framework was built. In a later analysis, V and J genes were assigned by comparing TCR nucleotide sequences against IMGT/GENE-DB human TR gene sequences. In a later analysis, CDR3 sequences and most-parsimonious VDJ recombination scenarios were assigned using the TCRdist pipeline. A later analysis defined each TCR beta chain by its CDR3 amino acid sequence plus V-gene family, and excluded reads lacking a unique V-gene family. To address suspected cross-contamination and a sequencing artifact, a later analysis removed roughly 640 highly shared, low-generation-probability nucleotide sequences. A later analysis calculated a clonal expansion index for each public chain from normalized within-repertoire ranks of inferred template counts. Generation probabilities in a later analysis came from a VDJ recombination model fitted to out-of-frame rearrangements, and those results were checked against IGoR. Hypergeometric tests were used in a later analysis to score TCR-TCR, TCR-HLA and TCR-CMV co-occurrence, with a repertoire-size bias correction applied to the TCR pairs. False discovery rates were estimated in a later analysis by permuting HLA or CMV assignments 20 times. In a later analysis, co-occurring TCRs were grouped using DBSCAN, and TCRdist sequence similarity was added for clustering within HLA-allele-positive subsets. For co-occurrence clustering, repertoires with fewer than 30,000 or more than 120,000 public chains were excluded, along with four or five repertoires with anomalous nucleotide sharing. Held by TCRdb, this immuneACCESS table contains in-frame sequences only and omits some clones. Under half of the omission traces to an unresolved V gene where checked; the cause of the rest is unknown. The V and J calls and clone size are taken from that table; D and trimming were inferred from the DNA. Counted in this sample were some 180,000 clones; around 83% of them appeared once. In total, the top ten clones hold around 1.6% of the sample.

As encoded in the germline V gene, CDR1 is SGHRS while CDR2 is YFSETQ. Trimming removed 4 bases from V and 5 bases from J; the gene matches leave 12 bases unexplained. The CDR3 contains 16 residues, cysteine and phenylalanine counted. Of all the DNA, just the CDR3 is kept, 48 bases in frame from base 1. General study outcomes and caveats: Correlated functional status among segregating V segments might be attributable to linkage disequilibrium, but an unknown experimental factor could not be ruled out. In a later analysis, TCR association rates were found to vary across HLA loci, with the most associated TCRs seen for DRB1 alleles and the fewest for HLA-C alleles. While some public TCRs were present in many individuals, most TCR sequences turned up only very rarely across donors. At a false discovery rate of 0.05, a later analysis linked under 20,000 TCR beta sequences to specific HLA alleles. In the study, some 160 TCR beta chains were listed as associated with cytomegalovirus. V-gene and J-gene trimming of TCR beta chains was associated with a missense DCLRE1C variant in a later genetic analysis, and the association was replicated in an independent cohort. In a later analysis, most CMV-associated TCR beta chains were found to appear HLA-restricted, with HLA associations seemingly driven largely by CMV exposure. In both the original and validation cohorts, the classifier was reported to diagnose cytomegalovirus status with high specificity and sensitivity. CMV serostatus was the only immune exposure information available for the cohort. A few of the identified cytomegalovirus-associated TCR beta chains were confirmed in vitro to be specific for cytomegalovirus antigens. In an earlier analysis of more than 500 of the donors, most TCR beta V segments appeared in productive rearrangements about 90% or about 30% of the time, broadly matching IMGT annotations. A cluster of highly shared sequence variants was judged likely to be a technical artifact of the sequencing pipeline. The cohort was sequenced for TCR beta chains only, and without alpha or paired-chain data the features that could be detected were limited. According to a later analysis, parvovirus B19, influenza, CMV and Epstein-Barr virus appeared linked to several top co-occurrence clusters. It was suggested by the authors that the approach could potentially be generalized to other disease states and immunological phenotypes. In a later analysis, HLA-associated TCR beta chains showed more clonal expansion and lower generation probabilities than non-associated chains that were equally common. The presence/absence analyses assumed that sequencing depth was roughly uniform across donors, and that assumption may not be true. Assigning TCR associations to individual alleles was difficult when HLA alleles, especially DR and DQ, strongly co-occurred. A later genetic analysis reported fewer N-insertions in productive TCRs among donors in an Asian-associated ancestry cluster than the roughly 650-donor mean. The earlier analysis of approximately 590 of the donors excluded some 15 rarely observed V segments, including chromosome 9 orphons, because counts were too low. Because HLA typing was unavailable for some donors at each locus, only the typed subset was used in association tests. Because the 87-base-pair reads could not distinguish some IMGT-functional V segments, including TRBV6-2 and TRBV6-3, those segments were excluded. A further reported finding was that TCR beta sequences accurately predicted the HLA-A and HLA-B alleles for most subjects in the first cohort.

This clonotype was sampled from a man aged 40-50 years in good health and CMV-seropositive. Sequences were obtained from PBMCs. The chain is made from TRBV5-1 and TRBJ2-5; TRBD1 aligns with 9 central bases. The CDR3 is CASSVGGTGRSETQYF. The DNA is as follows: TGCGCCAGCAGCGTTGGGGGGACAGGGCGGTCGGAGACCCAGTACTTC. The full variable domain, completed from the reference TRBV5-1 and TRBJ2-5 proteins outside the CDR3, reads KAGVTQTPRYLIKTRGQQVTLSCSPISGHRSVSWYQQTPGQGLQFLFEYFSETQRNKGNFPGRFSGRQFSNSRSEMNVSTLELGDSALYLCASSVGGTGRSETQYFGPGTRLLVL.